A single T cell receptor beta chain is shown here with its context. Its antigen is currently unknown. V dropped 5 bases and J dropped 8; count of bases not matched to a gene: 7. CDR3 size: 13 residues. Each TCR beta cDNA library carried unique molecular identifiers. The yield from roughly 1 to 10 million T cells was around 500,000 cDNA molecules in total. MiXCR, run by TCRdb on the PCR reads, gives a single entry per CDR3 protein. The table lists approximately 460,000 distinct CDR3 sequences, 45% of them singletons, with about 12% in the top ten. The entry originates in a study of post-analysis software for immune sequencing data. Study information: The cohort encompassed relapsing-remitting, secondary progressive and progressive-relapsing multiple sclerosis disease courses.

Findings of the study overall: TRBV segments more frequent in patients than in controls numbered several and included TRBV5-6, TRBV5-1 and TRBV20-1. Significantly lower normalized Chao1 diversity was seen in multiple sclerosis patients than in controls. Samples sharing a preparation batch grouped tightly together when assessed by F measure.

The specimen sequenced was blood. The V call is TRBV12-3 or TRBV12-4, the J call TRBJ1-2; 8 bases map to TRBD1. This receptor was obtained from a girl aged 5-17 years with multiple sclerosis. CDR3 region: CASSPTGGRGYTF. CDR3 DNA sequence: TGTGCCAGCAGTCCAACAGGGGGAAGGGGCTACACCTTC.